This T cell receptor (beta chain) originates from a study of shared clonotypes between healthy human individuals. Germline CDR1 MGHRA, CDR2 YSYEKL. CDR3 length: 16 residues. With V trimmed by 4 bases and J by 4 bases, 8 bases remained unmatched. Here immunoSEQ multiplex PCR was the method, and the copy in TCRdb shows in-frame clones only, minus some. The data hold fewer than 3 million clones, with 85% to 95% observed a single time. The sample taken for sequencing was naive CD4+ T cells from PBMCs. The subset: CD45RA+ positively selected. This TCR was sampled from a young man in good health. Some clones in this sample may be carry-over from other donors' samples. This sequence joins TRBV4-1 and TRBJ2-1, with 9 positions matching TRBD2. The CDR3 coding sequence is TGCGCCAGCAGCCCCCCATCTAGCGGGACTTACAATGAGCAGTTCTTC. This encodes CASSPPSSGTYNEQFF.